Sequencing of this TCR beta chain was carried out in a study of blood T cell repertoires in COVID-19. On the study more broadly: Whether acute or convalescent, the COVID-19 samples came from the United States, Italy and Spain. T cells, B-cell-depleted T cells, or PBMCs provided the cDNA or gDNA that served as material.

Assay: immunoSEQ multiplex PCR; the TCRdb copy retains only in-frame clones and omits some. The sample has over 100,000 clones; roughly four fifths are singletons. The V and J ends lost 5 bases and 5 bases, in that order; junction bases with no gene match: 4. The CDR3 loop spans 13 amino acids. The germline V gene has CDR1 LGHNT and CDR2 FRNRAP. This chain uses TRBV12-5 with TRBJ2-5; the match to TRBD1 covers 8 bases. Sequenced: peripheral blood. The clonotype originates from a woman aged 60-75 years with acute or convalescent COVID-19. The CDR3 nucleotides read TGTGCTAGTGGTCGGGACAGGTTTGAGACCCAGTACTTC. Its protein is CASGRDRFETQYF.